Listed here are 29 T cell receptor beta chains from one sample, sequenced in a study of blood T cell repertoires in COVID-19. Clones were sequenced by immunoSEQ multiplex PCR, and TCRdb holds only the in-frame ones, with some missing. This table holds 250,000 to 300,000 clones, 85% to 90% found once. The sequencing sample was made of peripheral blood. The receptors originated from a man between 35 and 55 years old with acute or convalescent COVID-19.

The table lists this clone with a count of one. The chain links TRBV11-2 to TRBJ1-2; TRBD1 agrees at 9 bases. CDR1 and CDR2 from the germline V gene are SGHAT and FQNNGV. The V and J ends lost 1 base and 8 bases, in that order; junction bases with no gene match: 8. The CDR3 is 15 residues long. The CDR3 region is CASSLVPGQGYGYTF. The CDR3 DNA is TGTGCCAGCAGCTTAGTCCCGGGACAGGGATACGGCTACACCTTC.

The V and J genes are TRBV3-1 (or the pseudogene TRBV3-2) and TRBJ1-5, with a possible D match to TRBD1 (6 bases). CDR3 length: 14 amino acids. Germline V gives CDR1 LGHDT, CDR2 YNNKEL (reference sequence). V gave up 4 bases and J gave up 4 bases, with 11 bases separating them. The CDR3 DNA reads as TGTGCCAGCAGCCTCGGGACAAGAAATCAGCCCCAGCATTTT. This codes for CASSLGTRNQPQHF.

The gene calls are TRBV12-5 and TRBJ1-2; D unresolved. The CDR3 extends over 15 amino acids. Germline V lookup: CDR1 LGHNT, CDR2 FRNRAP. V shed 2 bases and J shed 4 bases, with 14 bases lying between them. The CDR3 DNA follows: TGTGCTAGTGGTTTGTCTCAACAGCCCTTCTATGGCTACACCTTC. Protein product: CASGLSQQPFYGYTF.

In DNA form, the CDR3 reads TGTGCCAGCAGTTTTTACGAGGGAACTGAAGCTTTCTTT. This gives the protein CASSFYEGTEAFF. This chain joins TRBV2 and TRBJ1-1; D remains ambiguous. Germline values: CDR1 SNHLY, CDR2 FYNNEI. The V end was cut by 5 bases, the J end by 5 bases, with 12 bases between. This CDR3 comprises 13 residues.

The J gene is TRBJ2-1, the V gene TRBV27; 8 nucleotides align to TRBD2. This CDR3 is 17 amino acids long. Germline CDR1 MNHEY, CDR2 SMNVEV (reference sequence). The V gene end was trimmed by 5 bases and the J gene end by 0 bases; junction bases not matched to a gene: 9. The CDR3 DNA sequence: TGTGCCAGCAGTCCCTCTCGGGGGGGTAGCTCCTACAATGAGCAGTTCTTC. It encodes CASSPSRGGSSYNEQFF.

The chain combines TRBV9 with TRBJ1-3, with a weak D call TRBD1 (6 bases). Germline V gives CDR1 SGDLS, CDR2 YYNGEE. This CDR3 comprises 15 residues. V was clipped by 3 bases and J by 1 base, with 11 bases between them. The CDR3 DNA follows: TGTGCCAGCAGCGGGATTGGGACATCTGGAAACACCATATATTTT. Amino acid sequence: CASSGIGTSGNTIYF. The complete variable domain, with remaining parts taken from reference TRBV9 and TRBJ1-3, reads DSGVTQTPKHLITATGQRVTLRCSPRSGDLSVYWYQQSLDQGLQFLIQYYNGEERAKGNILERFSAQQFPDLHSELNLSSLELGDSALYFCASSGIGTSGNTIYFGEGSWLTVV.

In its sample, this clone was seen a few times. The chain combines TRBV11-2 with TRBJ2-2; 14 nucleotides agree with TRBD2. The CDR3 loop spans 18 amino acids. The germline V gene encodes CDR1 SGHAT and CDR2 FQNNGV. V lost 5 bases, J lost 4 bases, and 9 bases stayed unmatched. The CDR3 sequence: CASSARTSGGLTTGELFF. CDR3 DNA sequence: TGTGCCAGCAGCGCCCGGACTAGCGGGGGGCTGACCACCGGGGAGCTGTTTTTT.

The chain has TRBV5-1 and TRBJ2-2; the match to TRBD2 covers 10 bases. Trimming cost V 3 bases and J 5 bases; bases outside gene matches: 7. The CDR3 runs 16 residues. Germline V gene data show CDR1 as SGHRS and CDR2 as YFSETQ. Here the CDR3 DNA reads TGCGCCAGCAGCTCCAGCGGGGGGGCTTATACCGGGGAGCTGTTTTTT. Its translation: CASSSSGGAYTGELFF.

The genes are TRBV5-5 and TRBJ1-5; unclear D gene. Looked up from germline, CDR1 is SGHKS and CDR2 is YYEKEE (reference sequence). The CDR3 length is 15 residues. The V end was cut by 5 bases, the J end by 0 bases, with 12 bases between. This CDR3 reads CASSSVAYSNQPQHF. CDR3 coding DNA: TGTGCCAGCAGTTCGGTCGCGTATAGCAATCAGCCCCAGCATTTT.

This CDR3 reads CASSRDSTEAFF. CDR3 sequence (DNA): TGTGCCAGCAGCCGGGACAGTACTGAAGCTTTCTTT. The rearrangement uses TRBV5-6 and TRBJ1-1, with 7 bases lining up with TRBD1. Germline CDR1 is SGHDT and CDR2 is YYEEEE. Trimming removed 4 bases from V and 5 bases from J; junction bases left unmatched: 2. The CDR3 runs 12 residues.

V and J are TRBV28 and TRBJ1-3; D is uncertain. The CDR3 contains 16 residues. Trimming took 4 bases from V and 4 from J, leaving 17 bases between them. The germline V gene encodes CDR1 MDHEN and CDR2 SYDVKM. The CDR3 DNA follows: TGTGCCAGCAGTTGGGTAGACCCCGAGCGGGGAAACACCATATATTTT. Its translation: CASSWVDPERGNTIYF.

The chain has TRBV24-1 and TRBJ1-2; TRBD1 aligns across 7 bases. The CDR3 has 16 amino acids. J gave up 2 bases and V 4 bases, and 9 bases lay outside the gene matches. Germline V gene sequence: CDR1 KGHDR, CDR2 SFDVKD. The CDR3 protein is CATSDLDGRGNYGYTF. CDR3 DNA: TGTGCCACCAGTGACCTTGACGGCAGGGGGAACTATGGCTACACCTTC.

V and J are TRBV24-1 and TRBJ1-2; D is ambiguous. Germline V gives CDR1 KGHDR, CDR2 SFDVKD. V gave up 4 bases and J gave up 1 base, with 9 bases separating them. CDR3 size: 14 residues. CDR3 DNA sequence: TGTGCCACCAGTGACCGGAGAGTTAACTATGGCTACACCTTC. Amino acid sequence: CATSDRRVNYGYTF.

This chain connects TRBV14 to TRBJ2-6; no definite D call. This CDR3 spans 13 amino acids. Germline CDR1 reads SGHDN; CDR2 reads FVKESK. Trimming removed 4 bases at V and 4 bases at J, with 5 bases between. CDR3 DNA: TGTGCCAGCAGCCCCTTAGGGGCCAACGTCCTGACTTTC. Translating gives CASSPLGANVLTF.

CDR3 region: CASSYLLRDYNEQFF. The CDR3 region has the DNA TGCGCCAGCAGCTACTTACTCCGGGACTACAATGAGCAGTTCTTC. The chain links TRBV4-1 to TRBJ2-1, with D possibly TRBD2 on 5 matching bases. V was cut by 5 bases and J by 3 bases, with 14 bases left in between. In germline, CDR1 is MGHRA, CDR2 YSYEKL. The length of the CDR3 is 15 residues.

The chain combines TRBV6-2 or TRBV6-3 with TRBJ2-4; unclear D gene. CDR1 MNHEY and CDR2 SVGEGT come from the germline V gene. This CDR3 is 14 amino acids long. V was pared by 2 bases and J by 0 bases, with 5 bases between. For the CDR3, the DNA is TGTGCCAGCAGTTACGCACTAGCCAAAAACATTCAGTACTTC. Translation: CASSYALAKNIQYF.

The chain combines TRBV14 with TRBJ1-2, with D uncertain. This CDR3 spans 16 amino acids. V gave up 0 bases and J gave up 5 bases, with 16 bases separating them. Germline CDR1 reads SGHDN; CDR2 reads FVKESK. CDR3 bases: TGTGCCAGCAGCCAAGACACATCCGGGGTAGGGTATGGCTACACCTTC. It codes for CASSQDTSGVGYGYTF.

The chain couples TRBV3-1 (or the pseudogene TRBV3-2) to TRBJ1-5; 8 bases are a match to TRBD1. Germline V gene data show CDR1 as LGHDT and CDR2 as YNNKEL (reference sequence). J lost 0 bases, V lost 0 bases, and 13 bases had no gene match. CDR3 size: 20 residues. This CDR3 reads CASSQDGGQELIFSNQPQHF. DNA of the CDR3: TGTGCCAGCAGCCAAGATGGGGGACAGGAGCTGATCTTTAGCAATCAGCCCCAGCATTTT.

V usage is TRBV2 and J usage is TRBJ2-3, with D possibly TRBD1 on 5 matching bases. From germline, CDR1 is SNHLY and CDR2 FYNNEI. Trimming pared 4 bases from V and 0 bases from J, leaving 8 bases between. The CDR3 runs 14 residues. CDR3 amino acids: CASSGGLSTDTQYF. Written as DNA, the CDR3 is TGTGCCAGCAGTGGGGGCCTTAGCACAGATACGCAGTATTTT.

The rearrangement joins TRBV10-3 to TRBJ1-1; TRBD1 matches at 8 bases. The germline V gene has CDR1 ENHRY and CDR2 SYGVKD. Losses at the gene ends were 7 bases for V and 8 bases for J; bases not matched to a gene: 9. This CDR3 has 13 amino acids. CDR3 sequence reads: CAITQTGVEEAFF. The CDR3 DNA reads TGTGCCATCACTCAGACAGGGGTCGAAGAAGCTTTCTTT.

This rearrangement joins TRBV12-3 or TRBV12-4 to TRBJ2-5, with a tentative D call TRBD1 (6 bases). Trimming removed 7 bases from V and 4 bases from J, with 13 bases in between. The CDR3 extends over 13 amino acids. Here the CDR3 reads CASTKQGPETQYF. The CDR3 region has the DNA TGTGCCAGCACCAAACAGGGACCAGAGACCCAGTACTTC.

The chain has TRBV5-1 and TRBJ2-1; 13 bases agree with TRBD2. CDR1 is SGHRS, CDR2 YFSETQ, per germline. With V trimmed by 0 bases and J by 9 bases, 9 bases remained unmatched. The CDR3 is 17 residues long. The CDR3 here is CASSLGPTSGGAAEQFF. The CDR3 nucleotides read TGCGCCAGCAGCTTGGGGCCTACTAGCGGGGGGGCCGCTGAGCAGTTCTTC.

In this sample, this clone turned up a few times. The CDR3 DNA reads as TGCGCCAGCAGCTTGGCGGGACAGTTATCACCCCTCCACTTT. This translates into CASSLAGQLSPLHF. The chain employs TRBV5-1 and TRBJ1-6; 7 nucleotides align to TRBD1. With V trimmed by 0 bases and J by 10 bases, 4 bases remained unmatched. Germline loops: CDR1 SGHRS, CDR2 YFSETQ. The CDR3 covers 14 residues.

DNA for the CDR3: TGTGCCAGCAAGGAGGACAGAACAGATACGCAGTATTTT. Translated, it gives CASKEDRTDTQYF. V and J are TRBV6-5 and TRBJ2-3; tentative D call: TRBD1 (6 bases). This CDR3 spans 13 amino acids. The germline V gene has CDR1 MNHEY and CDR2 SVGAGI. The V and J ends lost 7 bases and 3 bases respectively, with 11 bases between them.

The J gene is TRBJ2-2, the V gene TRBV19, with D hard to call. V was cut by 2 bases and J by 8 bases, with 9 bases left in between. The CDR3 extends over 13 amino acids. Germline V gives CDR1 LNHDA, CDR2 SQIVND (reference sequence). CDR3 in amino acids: CASSILGTGELFF. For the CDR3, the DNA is TGTGCCAGTAGTATACTAGGCACGGGGGAGCTGTTTTTT. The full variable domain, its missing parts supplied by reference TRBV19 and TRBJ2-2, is DGGITQSPKYLFRKEGQNVTLSCEQNLNHDAMYWYRQDPGQGLRLIYYSQIVNDFQKGDIAEGYSVSREKKESFPLTVTSAQKNPTAFYLCASSILGTGELFFGEGSRLTVL.

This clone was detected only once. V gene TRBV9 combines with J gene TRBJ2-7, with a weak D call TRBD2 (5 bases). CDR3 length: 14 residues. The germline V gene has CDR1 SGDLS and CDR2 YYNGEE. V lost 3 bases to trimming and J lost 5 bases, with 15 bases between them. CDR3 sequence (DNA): TGTGCCAGCAGCGAGAGGGCCCCGGGAAACGAGCAGTACTTC. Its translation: CASSERAPGNEQYF.

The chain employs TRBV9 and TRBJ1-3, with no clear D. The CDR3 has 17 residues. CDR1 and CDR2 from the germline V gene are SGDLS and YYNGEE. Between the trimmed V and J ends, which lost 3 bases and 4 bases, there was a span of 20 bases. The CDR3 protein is CASSAGRVVSLGNTIYF. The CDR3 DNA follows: TGTGCCAGCAGCGCTGGGCGGGTAGTTTCTCTCGGAAACACCATATATTTT.

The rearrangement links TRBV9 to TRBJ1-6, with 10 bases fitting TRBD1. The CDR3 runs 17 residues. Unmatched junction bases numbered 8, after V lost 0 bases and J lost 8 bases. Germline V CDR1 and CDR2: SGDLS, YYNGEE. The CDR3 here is CASSVDRDRGGDSPLHF. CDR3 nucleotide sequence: TGTGCCAGCAGCGTAGACCGGGACAGGGGTGGGGATTCACCCCTCCACTTT.

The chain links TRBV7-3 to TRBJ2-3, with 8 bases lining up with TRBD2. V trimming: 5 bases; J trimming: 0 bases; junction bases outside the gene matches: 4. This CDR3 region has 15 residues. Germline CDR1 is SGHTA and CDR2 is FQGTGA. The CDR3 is CASSVERGSTDTQYF. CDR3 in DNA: TGTGCCAGCAGCGTCGAGCGGGGGAGCACAGATACGCAGTATTTT. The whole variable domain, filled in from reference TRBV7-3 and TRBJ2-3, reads GAGVSQTPSNKVTEKGKYVELRCDPISGHTALYWYRQSLGQGPEFLIYFQGTGAADDSGLPNDRFFAVRPEGSVSTLKIQRTERGDSAVYLCASSVERGSTDTQYFGPGTRLTVL.